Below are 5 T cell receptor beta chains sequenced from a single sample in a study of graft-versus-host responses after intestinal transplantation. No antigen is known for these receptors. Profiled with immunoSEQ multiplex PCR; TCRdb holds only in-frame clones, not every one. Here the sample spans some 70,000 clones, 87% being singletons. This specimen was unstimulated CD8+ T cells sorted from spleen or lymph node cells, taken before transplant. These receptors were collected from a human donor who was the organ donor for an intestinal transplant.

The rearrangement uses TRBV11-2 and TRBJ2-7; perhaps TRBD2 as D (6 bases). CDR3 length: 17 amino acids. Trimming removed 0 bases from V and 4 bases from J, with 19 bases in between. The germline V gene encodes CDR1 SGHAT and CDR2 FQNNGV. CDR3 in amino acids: CASSLDPAGGGIYEQYF. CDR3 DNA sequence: TGTGCCAGCAGCTTAGACCCAGCGGGTGGAGGGATTTACGAGCAGTACTTC.

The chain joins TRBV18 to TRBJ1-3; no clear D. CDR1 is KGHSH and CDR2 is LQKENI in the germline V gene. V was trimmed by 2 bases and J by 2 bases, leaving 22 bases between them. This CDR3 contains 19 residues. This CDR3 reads CASSPRPSLFVLAGNTIYF. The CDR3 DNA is TGTGCCAGCTCACCAAGACCCTCACTATTTGTGCTAGCTGGAAACACCATATATTTT.

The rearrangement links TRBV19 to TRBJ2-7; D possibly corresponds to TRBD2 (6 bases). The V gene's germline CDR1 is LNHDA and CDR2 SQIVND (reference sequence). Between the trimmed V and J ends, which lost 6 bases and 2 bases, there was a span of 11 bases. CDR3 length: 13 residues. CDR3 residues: CASSDSGAYEQYF. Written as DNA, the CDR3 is TGTGCCAGTAGCGACTCGGGAGCCTACGAGCAGTACTTC. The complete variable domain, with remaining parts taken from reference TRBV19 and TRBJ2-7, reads DGGITQSPKYLFRKEGQNVTLSCEQNLNHDAMYWYRQDPGQGLRLIYYSQIVNDFQKGDIAEGYSVSREKKESFPLTVTSAQKNPTAFYLCASSDSGAYEQYFGPGTRLTVT.

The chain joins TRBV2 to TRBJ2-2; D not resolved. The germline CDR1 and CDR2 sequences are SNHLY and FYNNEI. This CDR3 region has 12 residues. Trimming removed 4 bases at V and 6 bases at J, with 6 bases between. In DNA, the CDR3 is TGTGCCAGCAGTGGGGCCCCCGGGGAGCTGTTTTTT. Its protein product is CASSGAPGELFF.

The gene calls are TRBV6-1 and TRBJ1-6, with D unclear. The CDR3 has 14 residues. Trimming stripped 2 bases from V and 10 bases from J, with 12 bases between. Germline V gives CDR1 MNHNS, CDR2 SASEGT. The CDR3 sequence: CASSESSTASPLHF. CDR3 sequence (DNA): TGTGCCAGCAGTGAAAGCTCGACCGCCTCACCCCTCCACTTT.